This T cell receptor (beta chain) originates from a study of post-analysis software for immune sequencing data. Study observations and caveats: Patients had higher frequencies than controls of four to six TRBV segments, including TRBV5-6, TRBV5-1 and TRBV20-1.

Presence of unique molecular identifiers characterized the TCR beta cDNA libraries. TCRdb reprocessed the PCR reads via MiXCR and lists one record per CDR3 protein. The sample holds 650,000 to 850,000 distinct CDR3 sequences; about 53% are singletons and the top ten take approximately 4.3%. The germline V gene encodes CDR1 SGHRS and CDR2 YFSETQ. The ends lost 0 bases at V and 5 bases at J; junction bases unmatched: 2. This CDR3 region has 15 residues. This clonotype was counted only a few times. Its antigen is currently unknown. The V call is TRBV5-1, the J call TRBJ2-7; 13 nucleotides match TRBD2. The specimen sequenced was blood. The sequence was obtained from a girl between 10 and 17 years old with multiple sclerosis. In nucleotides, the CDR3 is TGCGCCAGCAGCTTGGAACTAGCGGGGGGGAACGAGCAGTACTTC. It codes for CASSLELAGGNEQYF.